This TCR beta chain was captured in a study of response to subunit inactivated influenza vaccine. Germline V gene data show CDR1 as MNHEY and CDR2 as SMNVEV (reference sequence). CDR3 size: 15 residues. V shed 4 bases, J shed 3 bases, and the junction held 4 bases outside the gene matches. TCRdb passed the RT-PCR reads through MiXCR, listing each CDR3 protein once. The sample lists 400,000 to 650,000 distinct CDR3 sequences; under 8.5% were seen once. Study-wide points: The study's authors posited that every seasonal influenza vaccination enlists few new T cells.

Remarks on this clonotype: Its antigen remains unidentified.

The sequencing here drew on PBMCs from blood, taken around 25 months after vaccination. The chain links TRBV27 to TRBJ2-7; 12 nucleotides line up with TRBD2. The TCR was taken from a man between 50 and 69 years old who received an inactivated influenza vaccine. CDR3 region: CASSSWTSGIYEQYF. The CDR3 DNA reads as TGTGCCAGCAGTTCTTGGACTAGCGGGATCTACGAGCAGTACTTC.